This TCR beta chain was identified in a study of blood T cell repertoires in COVID-19. Overall study: Italy, Spain and the United States were the sources of the convalescent and acute COVID-19 samples. The analysed material was cDNA or gDNA that came from T cells, B-cell-depleted T cells, or PBMCs.

In the study's own analysis: Nucleated cell number was recorded as an estimate derived from reference gene primer amplification. Repertoires were generated with immunoSEQ multiplex PCR, while TCRdb's copy carries only in-frame clones and drops some. D and trimming come from the DNA, and the V and J calls and clone size come from that table. The repertoire holds some 37,000 clones, with roughly 88% as singletons. This receptor was identified in a man in his sixties or seventies with acute or convalescent COVID-19. The sequencing sample was made of peripheral blood.

CDR3 amino acids: CASSSRTSGNTDTQYF. CDR3 nucleotides: TGTGCCAGCAGCTCCCGGACTAGCGGAAACACAGATACGCAGTATTTT. This chain links TRBV5-4 with TRBJ2-3; 10 bases map to TRBD2. The V and J ends lost 3 bases and 2 bases, in that order; junction bases with no gene match: 6. This CDR3 comprises 16 residues. CDR1 SGHNT and CDR2 YYREEE come from the germline V gene (reference sequence).